This section outlines one TCR beta chain sequence together with its context. The sample comes from a study of T cells in Graves' hyperthyroidism and ophthalmopathy. TCR beta CDR3 region amplification was performed from RNA transcripts. HTBI primers drove first-round RT-PCR of the TCR CDR3. MiXCR, run by TCRdb on the multiplex PCR reads, gives a single entry per CDR3 protein. The sample records roughly 660,000 distinct CDR3 sequences, roughly 17% being singletons. Sequencing was carried out using blood. This receptor was obtained from a man aged 50-59 years with Graves' hyperthyroidism.

CDR3 DNA: TGTGCCAGCAGGGTAGCGGGCACAGATACGCAGTATTTT. Translating it yields CASRVAGTDTQYF. The V and J genes are TRBV2 and TRBJ2-3; weak D call: TRBD2 (6 bases). Per germline, CDR1 SNHLY and CDR2 FYNNEI. Trimming removed 6 bases at V and 1 base at J, with 8 bases between. The CDR3 has 13 residues.